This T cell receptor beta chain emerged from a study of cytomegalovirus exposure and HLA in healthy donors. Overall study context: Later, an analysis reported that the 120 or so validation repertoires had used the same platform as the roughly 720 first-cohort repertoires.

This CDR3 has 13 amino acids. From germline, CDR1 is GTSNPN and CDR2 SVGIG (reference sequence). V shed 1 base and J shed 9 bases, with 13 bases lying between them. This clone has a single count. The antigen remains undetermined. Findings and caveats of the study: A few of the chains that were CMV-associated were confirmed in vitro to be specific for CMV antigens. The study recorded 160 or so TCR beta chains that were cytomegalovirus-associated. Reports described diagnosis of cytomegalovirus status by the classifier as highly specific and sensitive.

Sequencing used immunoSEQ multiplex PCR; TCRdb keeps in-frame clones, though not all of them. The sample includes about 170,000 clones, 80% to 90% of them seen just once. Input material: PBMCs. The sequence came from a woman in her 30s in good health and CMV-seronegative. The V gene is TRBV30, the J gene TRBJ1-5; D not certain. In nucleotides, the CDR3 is TGTGCCTGGAGTGGGGAGGCTTTCGGGCCCCAGCATTTT. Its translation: CAWSGEAFGPQHF.